This T cell receptor beta chain emerged from a study of T cells after posttransplantation cyclophosphamide. The study's findings and limits: After PTCy, TRB diversity resembled that of CNI/methotrexate controls. Donor-recipient repertoire similarity was low at 1-2 months, rising over year one. Blood and skin or GI T cell repertoires showed limited TRB overlap.

CDR3 size: 18 residues. V lost 3 bases, J lost 4 bases, and 16 bases stayed unmatched. Germline-derived CDR1 and CDR2 are MGHRA and YSYEKL. Methotrexate plus calcineurin inhibitor accompanied controls' myeloablative marrow transplants; sampling was 1 year later. As to this clone: The antigen is unknown.

The protocol was immunoSEQ multiplex PCR, while the TCRdb copy is restricted to in-frame clones and leaves out a portion. The table shows fewer than 25,000 clones, with 80% to 90% occurring only once. The sample was PBMCs, taken after an allogeneic stem cell transplant with a calcineurin inhibitor and methotrexate. This TCR was sampled from a female patient aged 45-60 years who received an allogeneic stem cell transplant from an unrelated donor, was CMV-positive, and had chronic GVHD only. Among the T cells, some may be from the graft donor. This rearrangement joins TRBV4-1 to TRBJ1-1, with 8 bases matching TRBD1. CDR3 sequence reads: CASSHLSGQGPGVTEAFF. CDR3 in DNA: TGCGCCAGCAGCCATCTTTCCGGACAGGGTCCGGGAGTCACTGAAGCTTTCTTT.